A single sample is the source of the 7 T cell receptor beta chains below, sequenced in a study of blood T cell repertoires in COVID-19. Clones were read by immunoSEQ multiplex PCR, and TCRdb kept only the in-frame ones, dropping some. The sample contains about 92,000 clones, approximately 90% of which appear only once. The source material was peripheral blood. The receptors here all came from a woman aged 55 to 70 with COVID-19, enrolled during active disease.

Here the CDR3 DNA reads TGTGCCTGGAGTGGGACAGGAGCCTACGAGCAGTACTTC. Translation: CAWSGTGAYEQYF. This chain links TRBV30 with TRBJ2-7; 7 positions agree with TRBD1. CDR3 length: 13 amino acids. Trimming removed 1 base from V and 2 bases from J; junction bases left unmatched: 2. Germline lookup yields CDR1 GTSNPN and CDR2 SVGIG (reference sequence).

This clone was counted a single time. The V call is TRBV4-2, the J call TRBJ2-5, with 8 bases lining up with TRBD1. CDR1 is LGHNA and CDR2 is YNFKEQ in the germline V gene. The CDR3 consists of 16 residues. With V trimmed by 1 base and J by 0 bases, 4 bases remained unmatched. In DNA, the CDR3 is TGTGCCAGCAGCCAAGGGACAGGGCCGTACCAAGAGACCCAGTACTTC. This encodes CASSQGTGPYQETQYF.

CDR3 nucleotide sequence: TGCGCCAGCAGCCCCCCTGGACAGGTCTACGAGCAGTACTTC. This gives the protein CASSPPGQVYEQYF. The chain uses TRBV5-1 and TRBJ2-7, with 7 nucleotides matching TRBD1. CDR3 size: 14 residues. Germline V gives CDR1 SGHRS, CDR2 YFSETQ. The J segment lost 3 bases and the V segment lost 4 bases, leaving 7 bases of the junction unmatched.

The rearrangement uses TRBV5-1 and TRBJ2-3; 12 bases match TRBD2. The germline V gene has CDR1 SGHRS and CDR2 YFSETQ. This CDR3 is 16 amino acids long. Trimming at V came to 4 bases and at J to 2 bases, leaving 5 bases not matched to a gene. CDR3 loop: CASSLGLAGPTDTQYF. The CDR3 nucleotides read TGCGCCAGCAGCCTAGGACTAGCGGGGCCCACAGATACGCAGTATTTT.

The chain links TRBV6-5 to TRBJ2-5, with TRBD2 as a possible D gene (6 bases). Trimming removed 3 bases at V and 4 bases at J, with 15 bases between. This CDR3 region has 15 residues. From germline, CDR1 is MNHEY and CDR2 SVGAGI. The CDR3 DNA is TGTGCCAGCAGTTATAGTCAGGGAGGAGGAGAGACCCAGTACTTC. Amino acid sequence: CASSYSQGGGETQYF.

The chain joins TRBV6-2 or TRBV6-3 to TRBJ2-2; no definite D call. Germline V lookup: CDR1 MNHEY, CDR2 SVGEGT. This CDR3 comprises 13 residues. V lost 2 bases to trimming and J lost 5 bases, with 6 bases between them. For the CDR3, the DNA is TGTGCCAGCAGTTACGCGGTGACCGGGGAGCTGTTTTTT. Protein: CASSYAVTGELFF.

This sequence joins TRBV9 and TRBJ1-6; D unclear. The CDR3 extends over 14 amino acids. Germline V CDR1 and CDR2: SGDLS, YYNGEE. V lost 3 bases and J 0 bases, leaving 4 bases between the germline ends. In DNA, the CDR3 is TGTGCCAGCAGCGCGGTCTCCTATAATTCACCCCTCCACTTT. Amino acid sequence: CASSAVSYNSPLHF. Filled out from reference TRBV9 and TRBJ1-6, the complete variable domain reads DSGVTQTPKHLITATGQRVTLRCSPRSGDLSVYWYQQSLDQGLQFLIQYYNGEERAKGNILERFSAQQFPDLHSELNLSSLELGDSALYFCASSAVSYNSPLHFGNGTRLTVT.